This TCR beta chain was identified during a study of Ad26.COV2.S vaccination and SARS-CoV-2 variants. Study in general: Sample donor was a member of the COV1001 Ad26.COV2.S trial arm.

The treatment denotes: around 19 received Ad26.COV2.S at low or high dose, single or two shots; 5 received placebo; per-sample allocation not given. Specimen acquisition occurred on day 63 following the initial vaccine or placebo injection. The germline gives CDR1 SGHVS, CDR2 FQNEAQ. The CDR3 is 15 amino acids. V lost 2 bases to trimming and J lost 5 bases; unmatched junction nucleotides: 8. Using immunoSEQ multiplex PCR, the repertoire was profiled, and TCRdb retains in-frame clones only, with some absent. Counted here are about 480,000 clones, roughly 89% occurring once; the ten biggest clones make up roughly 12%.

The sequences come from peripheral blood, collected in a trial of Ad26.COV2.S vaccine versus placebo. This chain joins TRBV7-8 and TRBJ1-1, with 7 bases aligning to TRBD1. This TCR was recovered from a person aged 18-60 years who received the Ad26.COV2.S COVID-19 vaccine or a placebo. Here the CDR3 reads CASSLYGAGGTEAFF. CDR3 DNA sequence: TGTGCCAGCAGCTTATACGGGGCAGGGGGGACTGAAGCTTTCTTT.